One sample yielded the 28 T cell receptor delta chains listed below, sequenced in a study of gamma-delta chains in newborns, infants, children. TCRdb processed the reads again with the CATT caller. The sample yields a few thousand delta-chain clones, under 3% seen once. The specimen was blood. These receptors all come from a child who was a newborn, infant or young child, either healthy, febrile or measles-vaccinated (not recorded which).

The genes are TRDV2 and TRDJ3; the match to TRDD3 covers 7 bases. The ends lost 3 bases at V and 1 base at J; junction bases unmatched: 8. Germline V gene sequence: CDR1 GEAIGNYY, CDR2 EKD. The CDR3 contains 18 residues. The CDR3 coding sequence is TGTGCCTGTGACCGTACTGGGGACGGGTCCTGGGACACCCGACAGATGTTTTTC. Its translation is CACDRTGDGSWDTRQMFF.

Points on this clone: One end of the junction varies from germline; a read error may be responsible. The J gene is TRDJ3, the V gene TRDV2; 8 bases are a match to TRDD3. Germline V CDR1 and CDR2: GEAIGNYY, EKD. This CDR3 is 20 amino acids long. CDR3: CACDRTGGPLSSWDTRQMFF. The CDR3 DNA follows: TGTGCTTGTGACCGTACTGGGGGGCCCCTAAGCTCCTGGGACACCCGACAGATGTTTTTC.

Points on this clone: It differs at one base from a far larger clone, so likely a read error. The chain employs TRDV2 and TRDJ1, with 8 bases matching TRDD3. The trim removed 2 bases at V and 2 bases at J, leaving 0 bases unmatched. Germline V CDR1 and CDR2: GEAIGNYY, EKD. This CDR3 region has 13 residues. CDR3 in amino acids: CACDNWGTDKLIF. The CDR3 DNA sequence: TGTGCCTGTGACAACTGGGGGACCGATAAACTCATCTTT.

The rearrangement joins TRDV2 to TRDJ3; 7 positions agree with TRDD3. Germline loops: CDR1 GEAIGNYY, CDR2 EKD. The CDR3 runs 19 residues. The ends lost 3 bases at V and 2 bases at J; junction bases unmatched: 12. The CDR3 reads CACDAFWGLPTWDTRQMFF. CDR3 nucleotides: TGTGCCTGTGACGCCTTCTGGGGGCTACCCACCTGGGACACCCGACAGATGTTTTTC.

The chain joins TRDV2 to TRDJ3, with TRDD3 as a possible D gene (6 bases). With 2 bases removed from V and 0 bases from J, the gap between germline ends came to 16 bases. CDR1 is GEAIGNYY and CDR2 is EKD in the germline V gene. This CDR3 comprises 19 residues. This chain's CDR3 is CACDSPWGMGSWDTRQMFF. The CDR3 region has the DNA TGTGCCTGTGACAGCCCCTGGGGAATGGGCTCCTGGGACACCCGACAGATGTTTTTC.

This clone was observed a few times. The rearrangement uses TRDV2 and TRDJ3; TRDD3 aligns across 12 bases. Germline CDR1 and CDR2: GEAIGNYY and EKD. V gave up 1 base and J gave up 0 bases; unmatched junction bases: 9. CDR3 length: 21 amino acids. CDR3 loop: CACDTISGGYGSSWDTRQMFF. The DNA for the CDR3 is TGTGCCTGTGACACTATTTCTGGGGGATACGGGAGCTCCTGGGACACCCGACAGATGTTTTTC.

This chain uses TRDV2 with TRDJ1, with 7 nucleotides matching TRDD3. V shed 3 bases and J 3 bases; nucleotides not matched to a gene: 15. Germline-derived CDR1 and CDR2 are GEAIGNYY and EKD. The CDR3 extends over 17 amino acids. CDR3 region: CACDCRTGVFNADKLIF. The DNA for the CDR3 is TGTGCCTGTGACTGTCGTACTGGGGTATTTAATGCCGATAAACTCATCTTT.

This clone has more than one count but fewer than ten. The same CDR3 can be traced to other DNA sequences in this sample. The V and J genes are TRDV2 and TRDJ3, with D possibly matching TRDD3 (6 bases). The CDR3 is made up of 19 amino acids. CDR1 is GEAIGNYY, CDR2 EKD, per germline. V was pared by 0 bases and J by 0 bases, with 14 bases between. This CDR3 reads CACDTGGDPFSWDTRQMFF. The CDR3 coding sequence is TGTGCCTGTGACACCGGAGGGGATCCCTTCTCCTGGGACACCCGACAGATGTTTTTC.

The table lists this clone with a few counts. The chain links TRDV2 to TRDJ1, with 7 nucleotides matching TRDD3. This CDR3 has 13 amino acids. J was trimmed by 5 bases and V by 4 bases; bases with no gene match: 6. Germline values: CDR1 GEAIGNYY, CDR2 EKD. CDR3: CACDLILGDKLIF. CDR3 DNA sequence: TGTGCCTGTGATCTTATACTGGGGGATAAACTCATCTTT.

This clone showed up just a few times. This rearrangement joins TRDV2 to TRDJ1; D gene ambiguous. Germline CDR1 reads GEAIGNYY; CDR2 reads EKD. Trimming shortened V by 1 base and J by 1 base, and 9 bases separated the two germline ends. The CDR3 has 14 residues. CDR3 bases: TGTGCCTGTGACACGGTACCCGCCACCGATAAACTCATCTTT. Translation gives CACDTVPATDKLIF.

This clone was seen only a few times. V is TRDV2 and J is TRDJ3; TRDD3 might be the D (6 bases). V lost 0 bases and J 0 bases, leaving 23 bases between the germline ends. The CDR3 contains 22 residues. From germline, CDR1 is GEAIGNYY and CDR2 EKD. In DNA form, the CDR3 reads TGTGCCTGTGACACCGTGGTAACTGATGGGGATGCCAGCTCCTGGGACACCCGACAGATGTTTTTC. Encoded protein: CACDTVVTDGDASSWDTRQMFF.

This clone has a handful of counts. Other nucleotide sequences in the sample specify the same CDR3. CDR3 region: CALGEGSPSAGGQTAQLFF. CDR3 coding DNA: TGTGCTCTTGGGGAAGGGTCCCCTAGTGCTGGGGGTCAGACAGCACAACTCTTCTTT. The gene calls are TRDV1 and TRDJ2, with 7 positions matching TRDD3. J gave up 4 bases and V 2 bases, and 16 bases lay outside the gene matches. The germline V gene encodes CDR1 TSWWSYY and CDR2 QGS. The CDR3 totals 19 residues.

This clone is medium-sized by share. Given a much more abundant clone one base away, this may be a read error. The chain links TRDV2 to TRDJ3, with 11 positions matching TRDD3. The ends lost 3 bases at V and 0 bases at J; junction bases unmatched: 3. This CDR3 spans 18 amino acids. Per germline, CDR1 GEAIGNYY and CDR2 EKD. The CDR3 here is CACDRTGGYSWDTRQMFF. The CDR3 coding sequence is TGTGCCTGTGACCGTACTGGGGGATACTCCTGGGACACCCGACAGATGTTTTTC.

Within the sample, this clone is medium-sized. The V gene is TRDV2, the J gene TRDJ3; D unclear. CDR1 is GEAIGNYY and CDR2 is EKD in the germline V gene. Trimming left V 0 bases short and J 0 bases short, with 8 bases between. The CDR3 spans 17 residues. The CDR3 nucleotides read TGTGCCTGTGACACCGTACTGACCTCCTGGGACACCCGACAGATGTTTTTC. Translated, it gives CACDTVLTSWDTRQMFF.

This sequence joins TRDV2 and TRDJ3; the match to TRDD3 covers 11 bases. V lost 1 base and J lost 0; bases outside the gene matches: 7. The CDR3 covers 20 residues. Germline-derived CDR1 and CDR2 are GEAIGNYY and EKD. CDR3 nucleotides: TGTGCCTGTGACACGTACTGGGGGATAGACTTCTCCTGGGACACCCGACAGATGTTTTTC. Its translation is CACDTYWGIDFSWDTRQMFF.

The genes are TRDV2 and TRDJ3; TRDD3 matches 7 bases. V shed 3 bases, J shed 0 bases, and the junction held 7 bases outside the gene matches. Germline CDR1 is GEAIGNYY and CDR2 is EKD. The CDR3 contains 18 residues. This CDR3 reads CACDGLGGSSWDTRQMFF. CDR3 in DNA: TGTGCCTGTGACGGCCTGGGGGGGAGCTCCTGGGACACCCGACAGATGTTTTTC.

This clone was counted only a few times. A much larger clone lies a single base off, so this may be a read error. The sample contains more than one DNA sequence encoding this CDR3. This chain connects TRDV2 to TRDJ3; 10 bases are a match to TRDD3. CDR1 and CDR2 (germline): GEAIGNYY, EKD. The CDR3 length is 18 residues. Trimming at V came to 0 bases and at J to 1 base, leaving 2 bases not matched to a gene. The CDR3 region is CACDTAGGYSWDTRQMFF. The CDR3 DNA is TGTGCCTGTGACACCGCTGGGGGATATTCCTGGGACACCCGACAGATGTTTTTC.

The genes are TRDV2 and TRDJ3; 9 positions match TRDD3. V shed 0 bases and J 4 bases; nucleotides not matched to a gene: 3. Germline CDR1 reads GEAIGNYY; CDR2 reads EKD. CDR3 size: 17 residues. CDR3 sequence (DNA): TGTGCCTGTGACACCCCTACTGGGGGATGGGACACCCGACAGATGTTTTTC. Amino acids: CACDTPTGGWDTRQMFF.

By share of the sample, this clone is medium-sized (0.01 to 0.1%). The V call is TRDV2, the J call TRDJ3; 10 nucleotides line up with TRDD3. The ends lost 0 bases at V and 0 bases at J; junction bases unmatched: 4. CDR1 and CDR2 from the germline V gene are GEAIGNYY and EKD. The CDR3 loop spans 19 amino acids. The CDR3 coding sequence is TGTGCCTGTGACACCGGGGGGATACGCAGCTCCTGGGACACCCGACAGATGTTTTTC. Translated, it gives CACDTGGIRSSWDTRQMFF.

This clone is categorized as medium-sized. CDR3 nucleotide sequence: TGTGCCTGTGACAAACTGGGGGATACGGAGAGCTCCTGGGACACCCGACAGATGTTTTTC. It codes for CACDKLGDTESSWDTRQMFF. The rearrangement links TRDV2 to TRDJ3; 13 nucleotides align to TRDD3. The CDR3 is made up of 20 amino acids. V lost 2 bases to trimming and J lost 0 bases; unmatched junction nucleotides: 6. CDR1 GEAIGNYY and CDR2 EKD come from the germline V gene.

This clone was found a few times. The chain has TRDV2 and TRDJ1; 11 nucleotides agree with TRDD3. The CDR3 sequence is 18 residues long. V gave up 0 bases and J gave up 4 bases; unmatched junction bases: 12. Germline loops: CDR1 GEAIGNYY, CDR2 EKD. CDR3 in amino acids: CACDTVPTGGYLIDKLIF. The CDR3 DNA is TGTGCCTGTGACACCGTTCCTACTGGGGGATATCTGATCGATAAACTCATCTTT.

This clone was picked up a small number of times. In the same sample, other DNA sequences code for this CDR3. This rearrangement joins TRDV2 to TRDJ3, with 12 nucleotides matching TRDD3. Germline V gene data show CDR1 as GEAIGNYY and CDR2 as EKD. J was trimmed by 0 bases and V by 2 bases; bases with no gene match: 4. The CDR3 length is 19 residues. The DNA of the CDR3 is TGTGCCTGTGACATACTGGGGGATACAGGCTCCTGGGACACCCGACAGATGTTTTTC. It codes for CACDILGDTGSWDTRQMFF.

By frequency in the sample, this clone is medium-sized. The chain recombines TRDV2 with TRDJ1; D may be TRDD3 (6 bases). Looked up from germline, CDR1 is GEAIGNYY and CDR2 is EKD. The ends were cut back, 0 bases at V and 2 bases at J, with 9 bases in the middle. The CDR3 runs 14 residues. The CDR3 loop reads CACDTVWGTDKLIF. CDR3 nucleotide sequence: TGTGCCTGTGACACCGTCTGGGGAACCGATAAACTCATCTTT.

The chain combines TRDV2 with TRDJ1, with 8 bases lining up with TRDD3. V lost 1 base, J lost 2 bases, and 2 bases stayed unmatched. The germline CDR1 and CDR2 sequences are GEAIGNYY and EKD. The CDR3 consists of 14 residues. The CDR3 spells CACDTMGDTDKLIF. CDR3 sequence (DNA): TGTGCCTGTGACACAATGGGGGATACCGATAAACTCATCTTT.

On this clone itself: It may be a read error: a sequence one base away is much more abundant. This sequence joins TRDV2 and TRDJ3; 12 nucleotides match TRDD3. This CDR3 comprises 18 residues. The J segment lost 0 bases and the V segment lost 3 bases, leaving 2 bases of the junction unmatched. Germline V gives CDR1 GEAIGNYY, CDR2 EKD. CDR3: CACDVLGDTSWDTRQMFF. The CDR3 DNA is TGTGCCTGTGACGTACTGGGGGATACCTCCTGGGACACCCGACAGATGTTTTTC.

This clone was observed a few times. This sequence joins TRAV29/DV5 and TRDJ1, with 10 bases matching TRDD3. Germline loops: CDR1 NSMFDY, CDR2 ISSIKDK. V was pared by 3 bases and J by 2 bases, with 10 bases of the junction left unmatched. The CDR3 loop spans 16 amino acids. The chain's CDR3 is CAAKGGLGDRTDKLIF. As DNA, the CDR3 is TGTGCAGCAAAGGGAGGTCTGGGGGATAGAACCGATAAACTCATCTTT.

V is TRDV2 and J is TRDJ3; 11 nucleotides line up with TRDD3. This CDR3 is built from 17 residues. The germline V gene encodes CDR1 GEAIGNYY and CDR2 EKD. Trimming removed 0 bases from V and 5 bases from J; junction bases left unmatched: 2. DNA for the CDR3: TGTGCCTGTGACACCCTGGGGGATACCGGGGACACCCGACAGATGTTTTTC. Translating it yields CACDTLGDTGDTRQMFF.

About this clone: This may be a read error: a much more frequent sequence differs by one nucleotide. The V and J genes are TRDV2 and TRDJ1; 8 bases agree with TRDD3. Germline CDR1 is GEAIGNYY and CDR2 is EKD. There are 14 residues in the CDR3. The V segment lost 0 bases and the J segment 2 bases; nucleotides outside the gene matches: 1. The CDR3 here is CACDTWGMTDKLIF. CDR3 sequence (DNA): TGTGCCTGTGACACCTGGGGGATGACCGATAAACTCATCTTT.